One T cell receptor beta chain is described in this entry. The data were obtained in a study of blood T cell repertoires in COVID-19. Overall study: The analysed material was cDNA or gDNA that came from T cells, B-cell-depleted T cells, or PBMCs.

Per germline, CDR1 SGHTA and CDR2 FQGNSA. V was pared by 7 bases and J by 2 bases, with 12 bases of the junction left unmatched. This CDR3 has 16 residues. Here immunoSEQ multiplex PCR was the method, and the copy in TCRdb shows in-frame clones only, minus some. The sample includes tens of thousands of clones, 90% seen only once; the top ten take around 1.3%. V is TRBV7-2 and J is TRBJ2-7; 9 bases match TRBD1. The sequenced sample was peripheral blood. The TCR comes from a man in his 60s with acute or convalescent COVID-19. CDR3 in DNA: TGTGCCAGCAAGGGCGGGCCTGGACAGGGGACCTACGAGCAGTACTTC. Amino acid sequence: CASKGGPGQGTYEQYF.